These T cell receptor beta chains were read from a single sample in a study of T cells after yellow fever vaccination. TCRdb used MiXCR to reprocess the 5' RACE reads, holding one entry per CDR3 protein. The sample has some 99,000 distinct CDR3 sequences; approximately 5.5% are singletons. Material: CD8+ T cells sorted from PBMCs, obtained 10 days after the yellow fever booster vaccination. The receptor set was obtained from a man in his late teens or twenties who received the YFV17D yellow fever vaccine. CDR3s include the opening cysteine and the closing phenylalanine or tryptophan. D genes are given only for firm matches. Clone size appears in some rows only: once, few, many, or a class for an expanded clone.

d_gene: -; abundance: few; len: 15; v_gene: TRBV9; j_gene: TRBJ1-6; CDR3nt: TGTGCCAGCAGCGTAGAATCAGGAGGAGCTTCACCCCTCCACTTT; CDR3aa: CASSVESGGASPLHF
d_gene: TRBD1; abundance: -; len: 15; v_gene: TRBV11-2; j_gene: TRBJ2-3; CDR3nt: TGTGCCAGCAGCTTGGGGACAGCTACCACAGATACGCAGTATTTT; CDR3aa: CASSLGTATTDTQYF
d_gene: -; abundance: -; len: 16; v_gene: TRBV11-2; j_gene: TRBJ2-5; CDR3nt: TGTGCCAGCAGCCCAGGGAGTTTAGGGGCCGAAGAGACCCAGTACTTC; CDR3aa: CASSPGSLGAEETQYF
d_gene: -; abundance: -; len: 13; v_gene: TRBV10-3; j_gene: TRBJ1-2; CDR3nt: TGTGCCACCGACCCCGACGAGAACTATGGCTACACCTTC; CDR3aa: CATDPDENYGYTF
d_gene: TRBD2; abundance: few; len: 19; v_gene: TRBV27; j_gene: TRBJ2-3; CDR3nt: TGTGCCAGCAGTTTGGGGGCGGCGGGGGGCTATTCTCGCACAGATACGCAGTATTTT; CDR3aa: CASSLGAAGGYSRTDTQYF
d_gene: -; abundance: few; len: 15; v_gene: TRBV4-1; j_gene: TRBJ1-1; CDR3nt: TGCGCCAGCAGCCAAGATCTGGGGCCTGGAACTGAAGCTTTCTTT; CDR3aa: CASSQDLGPGTEAFF
d_gene: -; abundance: few; len: 14; v_gene: TRBV11-1; j_gene: TRBJ2-3; CDR3nt: TGTGCCAGCAGCTTCAGGGCATCGACAGATACGCAGTATTTT; CDR3aa: CASSFRASTDTQYF
d_gene: TRBD1; abundance: few; len: 15; v_gene: TRBV19; j_gene: TRBJ2-7; CDR3nt: TGTGCCAGTAGTGCGGGGGACAGGGGTTCTCCCGAGCAGTACTTC; CDR3aa: CASSAGDRGSPEQYF
d_gene: TRBD1; abundance: few; len: 17; v_gene: TRBV5-1; j_gene: TRBJ1-1; CDR3nt: TGCGCCAGCAGCTTCGACAGGGCCATCGCTATGAACACTGAAGCTTTCTTT; CDR3aa: CASSFDRAIAMNTEAFF
d_gene: TRBD1; abundance: few; len: 15; v_gene: TRBV20-1; j_gene: TRBJ1-1; CDR3nt: TGCAGTGCTAGAACGGAAGGACAGGGGATATCTGAAGCTTTCTTT; CDR3aa: CSARTEGQGISEAFF
d_gene: -; abundance: many; len: 14; v_gene: TRBV20-1; j_gene: TRBJ2-2; CDR3nt: TGCAGTGTTCCCAGGGAAAGTGCCGGCGGGGAGCTGTTTTTT; CDR3aa: CSVPRESAGGELFF